Described below is a single T cell receptor (beta chain) sequence and its context. The data stem from a study of technical replicates of blood from a few donors. This CDR3 is built from 13 residues. J gave up 7 bases and V 8 bases, and 6 bases lay outside the gene matches. Germline V gene lookup returns CDR1 ENHRY and CDR2 SYGVKD. The method was immunoSEQ multiplex PCR; TCRdb's version includes in-frame clones alone and lacks a portion of them. This table holds about 86,000 clones, roughly 95% found once. This TCR was recovered from a human donor in good health. The sample was T cells isolated from PBMCs. The chain joins TRBV10-3 to TRBJ1-4; 8 bases map to TRBD1. The CDR3 protein is CAIGQGAFEKLFF. CDR3 nucleotides: TGTGCCATCGGTCAGGGGGCTTTTGAAAAACTGTTTTTT.